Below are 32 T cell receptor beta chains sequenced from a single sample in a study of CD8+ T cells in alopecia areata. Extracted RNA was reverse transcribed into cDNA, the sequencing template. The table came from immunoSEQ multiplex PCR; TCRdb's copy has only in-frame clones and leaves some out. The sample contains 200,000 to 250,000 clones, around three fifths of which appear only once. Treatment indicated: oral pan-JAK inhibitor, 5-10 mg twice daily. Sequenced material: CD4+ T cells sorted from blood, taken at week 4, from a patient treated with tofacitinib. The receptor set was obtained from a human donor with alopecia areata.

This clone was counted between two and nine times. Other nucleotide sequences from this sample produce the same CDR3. This CDR3 reads CSVGTSYEQYF. In nucleotides, the CDR3 is TGCAGCGTTGGGACCAGCTACGAGCAGTACTTC. V gene TRBV29-1 combines with J gene TRBJ2-7; D not certain. Germline values: CDR1 SQVTM, CDR2 ANQGSEA. V shed 4 bases and J shed 3 bases, with 7 bases lying between them. The CDR3 is made up of 11 amino acids.

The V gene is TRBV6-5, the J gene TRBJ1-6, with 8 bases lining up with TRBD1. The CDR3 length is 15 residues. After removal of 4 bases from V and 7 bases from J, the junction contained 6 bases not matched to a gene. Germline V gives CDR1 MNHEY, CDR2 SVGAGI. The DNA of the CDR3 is TGTGCCAGCAGTTTAAGGGACAGGCTAAATTCACCCCTCCACTTT. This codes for CASSLRDRLNSPLHF.

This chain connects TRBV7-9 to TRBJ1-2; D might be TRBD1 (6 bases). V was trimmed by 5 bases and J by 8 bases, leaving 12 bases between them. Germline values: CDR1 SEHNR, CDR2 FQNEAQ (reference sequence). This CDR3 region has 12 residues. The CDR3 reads CASSPGTPGYTF. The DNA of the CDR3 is TGTGCCAGCAGCCCCGGGACACCCGGCTACACCTTC.

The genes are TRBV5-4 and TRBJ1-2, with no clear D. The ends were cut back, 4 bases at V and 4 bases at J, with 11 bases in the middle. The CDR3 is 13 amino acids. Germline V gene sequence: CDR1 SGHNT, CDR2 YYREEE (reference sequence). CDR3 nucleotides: TGTGCCAGCAGCGCCGGGATTCTCTATGGCTACACCTTC. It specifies CASSAGILYGYTF.

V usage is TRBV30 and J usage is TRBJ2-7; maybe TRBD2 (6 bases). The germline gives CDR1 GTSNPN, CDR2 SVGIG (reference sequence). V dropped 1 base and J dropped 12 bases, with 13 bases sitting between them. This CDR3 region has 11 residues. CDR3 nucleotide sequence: TGTGCCTGGAGTGGGAGGGCAGCATGGTACTTC. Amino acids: CAWSGRAAWYF. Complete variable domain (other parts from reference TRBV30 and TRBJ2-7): SQTIHQWPATLVQPVGSPLSLECTVEGTSNPNLYWYRQAAGRGLQLLFYSVGIGQISSEVPQNLSASRPQDRQFILSSKKLLLSDSGFYLCAWSGRAAWYFGPGTRLTVT.

The CDR3 DNA is TGCGCCAGCAGACTGGCTGCCGTCAATGAGCAGTTCTTC. It is translated as CASRLAAVNEQFF. The chain carries TRBV5-1 and TRBJ2-1, with no clear D. This CDR3 has 13 amino acids. Looked up from germline, CDR1 is SGHRS and CDR2 is YFSETQ. V shed 5 bases and J shed 6 bases, with 12 bases lying between them.

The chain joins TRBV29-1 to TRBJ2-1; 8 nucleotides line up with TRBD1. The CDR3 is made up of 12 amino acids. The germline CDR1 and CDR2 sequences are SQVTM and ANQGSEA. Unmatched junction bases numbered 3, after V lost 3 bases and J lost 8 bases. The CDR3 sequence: CSVETGVDEQFF. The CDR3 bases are TGCAGCGTTGAGACAGGGGTGGATGAGCAGTTCTTC.

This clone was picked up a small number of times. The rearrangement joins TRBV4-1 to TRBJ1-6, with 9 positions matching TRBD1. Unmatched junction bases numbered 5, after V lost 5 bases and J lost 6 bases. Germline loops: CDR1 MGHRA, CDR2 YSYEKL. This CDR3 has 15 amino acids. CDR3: CASSTWDRANSPLHF. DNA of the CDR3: TGCGCCAGCAGCACCTGGGACAGGGCTAATTCACCCCTCCACTTT.

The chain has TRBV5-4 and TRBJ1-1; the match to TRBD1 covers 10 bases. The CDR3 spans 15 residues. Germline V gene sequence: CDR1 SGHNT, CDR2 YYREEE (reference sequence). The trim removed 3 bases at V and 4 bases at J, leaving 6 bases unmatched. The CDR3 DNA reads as TGTGCCAGCAGCTCACCCGGGACAGGGGTCACTGAAGCTTTCTTT. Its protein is CASSSPGTGVTEAFF.

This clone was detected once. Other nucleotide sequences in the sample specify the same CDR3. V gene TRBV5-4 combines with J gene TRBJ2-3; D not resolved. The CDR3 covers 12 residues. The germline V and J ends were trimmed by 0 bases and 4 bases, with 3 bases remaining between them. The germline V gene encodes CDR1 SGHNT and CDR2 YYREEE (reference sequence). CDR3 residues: CASSLASDTQYF. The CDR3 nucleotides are TGTGCCAGCAGCTTGGCCTCAGATACGCAGTATTTT.

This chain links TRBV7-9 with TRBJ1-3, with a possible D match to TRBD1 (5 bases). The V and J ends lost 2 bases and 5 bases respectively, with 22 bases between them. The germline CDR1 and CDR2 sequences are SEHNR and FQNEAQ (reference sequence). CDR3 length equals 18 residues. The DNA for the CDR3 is TGTGCCAGCAGCTTAATTGTTCCGCGGGGCGACGCGAGAAACACCATATATTTT. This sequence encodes CASSLIVPRGDARNTIYF.

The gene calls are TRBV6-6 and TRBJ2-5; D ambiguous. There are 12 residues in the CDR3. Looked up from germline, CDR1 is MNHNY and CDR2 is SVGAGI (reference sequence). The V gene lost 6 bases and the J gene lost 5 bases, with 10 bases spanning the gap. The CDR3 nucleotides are TGTGCCAGCAGCGCGACGTGGGAGACCCAGTACTTC. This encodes CASSATWETQYF.

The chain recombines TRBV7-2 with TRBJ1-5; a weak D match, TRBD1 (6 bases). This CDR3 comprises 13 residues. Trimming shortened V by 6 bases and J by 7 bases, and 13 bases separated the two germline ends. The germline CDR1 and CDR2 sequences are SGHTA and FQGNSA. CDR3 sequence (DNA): TGTGCCAGCAGTAGGGGGGGCGACCAGCCCCAGCATTTT. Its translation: CASSRGGDQPQHF.

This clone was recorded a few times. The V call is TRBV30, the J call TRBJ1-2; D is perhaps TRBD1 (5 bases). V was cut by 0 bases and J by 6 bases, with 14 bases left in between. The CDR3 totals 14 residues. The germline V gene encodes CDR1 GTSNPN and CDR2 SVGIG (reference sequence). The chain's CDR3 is CAWSVKKAGHGYTF. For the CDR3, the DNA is TGTGCCTGGAGTGTTAAGAAGGCAGGGCATGGCTACACCTTC.

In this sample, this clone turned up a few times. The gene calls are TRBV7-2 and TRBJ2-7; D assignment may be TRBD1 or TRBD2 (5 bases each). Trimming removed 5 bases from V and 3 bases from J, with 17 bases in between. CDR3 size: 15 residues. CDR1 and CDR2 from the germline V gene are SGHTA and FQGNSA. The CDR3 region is CASSPVGTPYYEQYF. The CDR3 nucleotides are TGTGCCAGCAGCCCAGTCGGGACCCCATACTACGAGCAGTACTTC.

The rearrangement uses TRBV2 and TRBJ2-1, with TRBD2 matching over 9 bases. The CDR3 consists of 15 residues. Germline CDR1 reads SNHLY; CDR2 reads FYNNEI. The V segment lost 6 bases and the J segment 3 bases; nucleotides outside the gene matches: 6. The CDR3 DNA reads TGTGCCAGCAGGGGGACTAGCCCAAACTACAATGAGCAGTTCTTC. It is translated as CASRGTSPNYNEQFF.

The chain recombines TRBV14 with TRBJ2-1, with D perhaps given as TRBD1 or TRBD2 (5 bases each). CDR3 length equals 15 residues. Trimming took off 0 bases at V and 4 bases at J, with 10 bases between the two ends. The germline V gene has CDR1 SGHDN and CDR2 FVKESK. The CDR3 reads CASSQDQGTYNEQFF. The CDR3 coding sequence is TGTGCCAGCAGCCAAGATCAAGGGACGTACAATGAGCAGTTCTTC.

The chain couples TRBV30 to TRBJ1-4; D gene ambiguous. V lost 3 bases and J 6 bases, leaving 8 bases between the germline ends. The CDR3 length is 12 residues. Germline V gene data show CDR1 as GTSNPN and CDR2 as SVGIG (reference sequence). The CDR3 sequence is CAWSPSDEKLFF. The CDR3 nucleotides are TGTGCCTGGAGCCCTAGCGATGAAAAACTGTTTTTT.

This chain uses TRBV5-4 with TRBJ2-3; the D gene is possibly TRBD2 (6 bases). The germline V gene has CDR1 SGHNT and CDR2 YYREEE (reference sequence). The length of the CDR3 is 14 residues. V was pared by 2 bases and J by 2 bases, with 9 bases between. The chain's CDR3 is CASSFTGVTDTQYF. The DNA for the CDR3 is TGTGCCAGCAGCTTTACGGGGGTCACAGATACGCAGTATTTT. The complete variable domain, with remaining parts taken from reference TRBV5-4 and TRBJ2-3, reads ETGVTQSPTHLIKTRGQQVTLRCSSQSGHNTVSWYQQALGQGPQFIFQYYREEENGRGNFPPRFSGLQFPNYSSELNVNALELDDSALYLCASSFTGVTDTQYFGPGTRLTVL.

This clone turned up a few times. The CDR3 here is CASSLAGTDTQYF. The CDR3 bases are TGTGCCAGCAGTTTAGCGGGCACAGATACGCAGTATTTT. The rearrangement joins TRBV27 to TRBJ2-3; the D is unclear. V was clipped by 2 bases and J by 1 base, with 4 bases between them. This CDR3 is built from 13 residues. Germline CDR1 is MNHEY and CDR2 is SMNVEV (reference sequence).

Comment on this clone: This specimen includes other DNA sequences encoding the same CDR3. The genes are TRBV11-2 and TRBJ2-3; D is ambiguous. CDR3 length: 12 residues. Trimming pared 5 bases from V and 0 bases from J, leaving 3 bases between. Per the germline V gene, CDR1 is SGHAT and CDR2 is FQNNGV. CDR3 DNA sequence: TGTGCCAGCAGCCCTAGCACAGATACGCAGTATTTT. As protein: CASSPSTDTQYF.

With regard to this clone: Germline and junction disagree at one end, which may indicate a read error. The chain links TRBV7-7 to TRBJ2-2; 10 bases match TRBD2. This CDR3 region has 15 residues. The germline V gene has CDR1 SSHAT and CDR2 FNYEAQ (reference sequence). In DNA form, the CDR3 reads TGTGCTAGCAGCCCCGGACTAGCGGTCACCGGGGAGCTGTTTTTT. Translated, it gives CASSPGLAVTGELFF.

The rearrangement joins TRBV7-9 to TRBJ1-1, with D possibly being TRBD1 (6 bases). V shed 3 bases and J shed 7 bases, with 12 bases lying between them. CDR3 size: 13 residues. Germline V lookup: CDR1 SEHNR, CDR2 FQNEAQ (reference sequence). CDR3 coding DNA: TGTGCCAGCAGCTTTGGGACAACAAATGAAGCTTTCTTT. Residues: CASSFGTTNEAFF.

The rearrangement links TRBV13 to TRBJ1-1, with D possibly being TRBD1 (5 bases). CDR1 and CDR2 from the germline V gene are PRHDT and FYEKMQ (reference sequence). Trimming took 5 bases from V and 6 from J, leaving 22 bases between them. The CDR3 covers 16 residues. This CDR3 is CASSVPDFEGVSEAFF. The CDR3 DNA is TGTGCCAGCAGCGTACCGGACTTTGAAGGGGTCTCTGAAGCTTTCTTT. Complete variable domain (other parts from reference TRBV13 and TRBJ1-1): AAGVIQSPRHLIKEKRETATLKCYPIPRHDTVYWYQQGPGQDPQFLISFYEKMQSDKGSIPDRFSAQQFSDYHSELNMSSLELGDSALYFCASSVPDFEGVSEAFFGQGTRLTVV.

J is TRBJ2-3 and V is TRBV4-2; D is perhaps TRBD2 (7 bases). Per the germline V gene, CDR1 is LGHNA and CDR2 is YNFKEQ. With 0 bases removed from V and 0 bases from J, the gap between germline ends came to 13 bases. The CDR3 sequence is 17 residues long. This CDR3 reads CASSQDRAGASTDTQYF. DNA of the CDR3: TGTGCCAGCAGCCAAGATCGGGCGGGGGCGAGCACAGATACGCAGTATTTT.

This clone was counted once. The DNA for the CDR3 is TGTGCCAGCAGCCCGGGTCTTGGCCCCGGCGGCGAAAAACTGTTTTTT. This translates into CASSPGLGPGGEKLFF. The V and J genes are TRBV9 and TRBJ1-4; D gene uncertain. The CDR3 is 16 amino acids. Germline V gene sequence: CDR1 SGDLS, CDR2 YYNGEE. The V end was cut by 4 bases, the J end by 8 bases, with 21 bases between.

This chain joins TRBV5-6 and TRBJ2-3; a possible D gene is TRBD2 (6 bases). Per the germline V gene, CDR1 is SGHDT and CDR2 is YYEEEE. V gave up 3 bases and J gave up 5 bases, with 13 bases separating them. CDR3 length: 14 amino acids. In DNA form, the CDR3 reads TGTGCCAGCAGCTCTGGGGGGTATAGAGATACGCAGTATTTT. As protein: CASSSGGYRDTQYF.

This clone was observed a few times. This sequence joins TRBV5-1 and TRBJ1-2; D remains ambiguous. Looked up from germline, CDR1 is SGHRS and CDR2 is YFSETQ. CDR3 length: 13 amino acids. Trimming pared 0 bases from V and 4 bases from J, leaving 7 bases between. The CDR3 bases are TGCGCCAGCAGCTTGGGGGGTCGCTATGGCTACACCTTC. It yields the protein CASSLGGRYGYTF. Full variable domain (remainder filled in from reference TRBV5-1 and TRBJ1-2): KAGVTQTPRYLIKTRGQQVTLSCSPISGHRSVSWYQQTPGQGLQFLFEYFSETQRNKGNFPGRFSGRQFSNSRSEMNVSTLELGDSALYLCASSLGGRYGYTFGSGTRLTVV.

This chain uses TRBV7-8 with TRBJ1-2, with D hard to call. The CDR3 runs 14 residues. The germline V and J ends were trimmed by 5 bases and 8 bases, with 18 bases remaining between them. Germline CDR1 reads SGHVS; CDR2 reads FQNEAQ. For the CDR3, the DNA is TGTGCCAGCAGCCCACCATCCCTAATGGGAGGCTACACCTTC. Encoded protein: CASSPPSLMGGYTF.

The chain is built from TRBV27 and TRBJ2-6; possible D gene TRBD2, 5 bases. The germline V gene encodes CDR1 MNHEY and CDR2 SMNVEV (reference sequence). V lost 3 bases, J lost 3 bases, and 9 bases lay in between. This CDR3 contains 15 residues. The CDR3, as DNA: TGTGCCAGCAGTTTTACGGGGAGTGGGGCCAACGTCCTGACTTTC. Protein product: CASSFTGSGANVLTF.

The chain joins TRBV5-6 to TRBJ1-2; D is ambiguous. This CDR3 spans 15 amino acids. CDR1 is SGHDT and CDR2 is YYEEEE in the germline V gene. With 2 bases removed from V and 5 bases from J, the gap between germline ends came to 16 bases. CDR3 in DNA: TGTGCCAGCAGCTTCGGCACGGCCAGCGTTTATGGCTACACCTTC. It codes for CASSFGTASVYGYTF.

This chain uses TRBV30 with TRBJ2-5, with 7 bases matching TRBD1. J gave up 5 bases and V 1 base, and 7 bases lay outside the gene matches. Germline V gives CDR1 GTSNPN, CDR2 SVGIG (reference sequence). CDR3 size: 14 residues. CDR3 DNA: TGTGCCTGGAGTGGGGGACAGAGGCGGGAGACCCAGTACTTC. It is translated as CAWSGGQRRETQYF.